Below are 23 T cell receptor beta chains sequenced from a single sample in a study of T cell clones after liver transplantation. Only in-frame clones appear in the TCRdb table, and some are missing; sequencing was by immunoSEQ multiplex PCR. The sample shows roughly 97,000 clones, 82% of them seen only once. Specimen: CD4+ T cells from blood, collected before liver transplant. The receptors stem from a human donor who received a liver transplant.

The rearrangement uses TRBV5-4 and TRBJ2-7, with 8 bases that match TRBD2. This CDR3 region has 16 residues. V shed 3 bases, J shed 0 bases, and the junction held 8 bases outside the gene matches. Germline V gene lookup returns CDR1 SGHNT and CDR2 YYREEE (reference sequence). The CDR3 sequence is CASSSMTSASSYEQYF. As DNA, the CDR3 is TGTGCCAGCAGCTCCATGACTAGCGCGAGCTCCTACGAGCAGTACTTC.

The chain uses TRBV4-1 and TRBJ1-2; maybe TRBD1 (5 bases). The V and J ends lost 1 base and 4 bases respectively, with 13 bases between them. Germline V CDR1 and CDR2: MGHRA, YSYEKL. The CDR3 runs 15 residues. The CDR3 sequence: CASSQVGVGFYGYTF. The CDR3 DNA sequence: TGCGCCAGCAGCCAAGTGGGGGTAGGGTTCTATGGCTACACCTTC.

The chain uses TRBV7-3 and TRBJ2-5, with D possibly called TRBD1 or TRBD2 (5 bases each). This CDR3 is 13 amino acids long. Germline CDR1 and CDR2: SGHTA and FQGTGA. With 5 bases removed from V and 6 bases from J, the gap between germline ends came to 13 bases. The CDR3 sequence: CASSLGLGQTQYF. CDR3 coding DNA: TGTGCCAGCAGCCTAGGACTGGGGCAGACCCAGTACTTC.

J is TRBJ1-2 and V is TRBV9, with D possibly being TRBD1 (5 bases). There are 14 residues in the CDR3. Germline V lookup: CDR1 SGDLS, CDR2 YYNGEE. V lost 7 bases and J lost 4, with 17 bases in between. CDR3 sequence reads: CASEAVGLPYGYTF. CDR3 sequence (DNA): TGTGCCAGCGAGGCGGTGGGGCTTCCCTATGGCTACACCTTC.

The rearrangement uses TRBV28 and TRBJ1-2; D remains unclear. Germline CDR1 and CDR2: MDHEN and SYDVKM. The CDR3 is 12 amino acids. Trimming stripped 2 bases from V and 9 bases from J, with 10 bases between. The CDR3 reads CASSLGVMSYTF. CDR3 sequence (DNA): TGTGCCAGCAGTTTAGGGGTGATGAGCTACACCTTC.

The chain is built from TRBV6-5 and TRBJ2-2; D gene ambiguous. Germline CDR1 and CDR2: MNHEY and SVGAGI. The ends were cut back, 6 bases at V and 9 bases at J, with 11 bases in the middle. The CDR3 has 12 amino acids. The CDR3 reads CASSDLGRELFF. Here the CDR3 DNA reads TGTGCCAGCAGCGATCTAGGAAGGGAGCTGTTTTTT.

The CDR3 region is CASSPGGPLINGYTF. The CDR3 DNA follows: TGTGCCAGCAGCCCCGGTGGGCCGTTAATCAATGGCTACACCTTC. The rearrangement joins TRBV9 to TRBJ1-2; the D is unclear. The CDR3 contains 15 residues. V was pared by 4 bases and J by 6 bases, with 19 bases between. Germline lookup yields CDR1 SGDLS and CDR2 YYNGEE.

This clone showed up many times. The J gene is TRBJ1-5, the V gene TRBV2; D not certain. Germline assignment: CDR1 SNHLY and CDR2 FYNNEI. The CDR3 length is 14 residues. V was pared by 3 bases and J by 9 bases, with 15 bases between. The CDR3 bases are TGTGCCAGCAGTGAGGACGGAGGCCTGGGGCCCCAGCATTTT. This translates into CASSEDGGLGPQHF. The variable domain in full, with the rest retrieved from reference TRBV2 and TRBJ1-5, is EPEVTQTPSHQVTQMGQEVILRCVPISNHLYFYWYRQILGQKVEFLVSFYNNEISEKSEIFDDQFSVERPDGSNFTLKIRSTKLEDSAMYFCASSEDGGLGPQHFGDGTRLSIL.

The rearrangement uses TRBV28 and TRBJ2-2; D perhaps matches TRBD2 (5 bases). From germline, CDR1 is MDHEN and CDR2 SYDVKM. CDR3 length equals 13 residues. The V end lost 9 bases, the J end lost 1 base, and 9 bases lay between the germline ends. The CDR3 DNA is TGTGCCAGTGACGGGGTGAACACCGGGGAGCTGTTTTTT. Encoded protein: CASDGVNTGELFF.

The chain links TRBV15 to TRBJ1-5; a possible D gene is TRBD1 (5 bases). In germline, CDR1 is LNHNV, CDR2 YYDKDF (reference sequence). This CDR3 has 14 amino acids. Trimming took off 0 bases at V and 9 bases at J, with 12 bases between the two ends. The CDR3 loop is CATSRDRGSSPQHF. CDR3 DNA sequence: TGTGCCACCAGCAGAGATCGGGGGTCCTCGCCCCAGCATTTT.

V is TRBV9 and J is TRBJ2-5, with 16 bases aligning to TRBD2. Germline V gene lookup returns CDR1 SGDLS and CDR2 YYNGEE. The CDR3 contains 18 residues. The J segment lost 2 bases and the V segment lost 3 bases, leaving 7 bases of the junction unmatched. The CDR3 nucleotides are TGTGCCAGCAGCGAGGGGACTAGCGGGGGGGCTTTACAAGAGACCCAGTACTTC. It encodes CASSEGTSGGALQETQYF.

The genes are TRBV27 and TRBJ2-7; 12 bases match TRBD1. Germline-derived CDR1 and CDR2 are MNHEY and SMNVEV (reference sequence). J gave up 3 bases and V 1 base, and 10 bases lay outside the gene matches. The CDR3 totals 18 residues. CDR3 in DNA: TGTGCCAGCAGTTTATTCACGGGACAGGGGGCTTCTGGCTACGAGCAGTACTTC. This gives the protein CASSLFTGQGASGYEQYF.

The CDR3 bases are TGTGCCAGCAGCTGGGACAGGGTGAACACTGAAGCTTTCTTT. Residues: CASSWDRVNTEAFF. This chain uses TRBV5-4 with TRBJ1-1; TRBD1 matches 9 bases. V gave up 3 bases and J gave up 0 bases; unmatched junction bases: 0. Per the germline V gene, CDR1 is SGHNT and CDR2 is YYREEE (reference sequence). The CDR3 has 14 residues.

This chain uses TRBV5-5 with TRBJ2-1, with D tentatively TRBD2 (6 bases). CDR3 length equals 16 residues. Germline V gene data show CDR1 as SGHKS and CDR2 as YYEKEE (reference sequence). V lost 2 bases and J 2 bases, leaving 14 bases between the germline ends. The CDR3, as DNA: TGTGCCAGCAGCTTTCGCGGGATACTTACCTACAATGAGCAGTTCTTC. Amino acids: CASSFRGILTYNEQFF. The full variable domain, completed using reference TRBV5-5 and TRBJ2-1, is DAGVTQSPTHLIKTRGQQVTLRCSPISGHKSVSWYQQVLGQGPQFIFQYYEKEERGRGNFPDRFSARQFPNYSSELNVNALLLGDSALYLCASSFRGILTYNEQFFGPGTRLTVL.

About this clone: Other DNA variants within this sample encode the same CDR3. This CDR3 reads CASSLGSNQPQHF. DNA for the CDR3: TGCGCCAGCAGCTTGGGTAGCAATCAGCCCCAGCATTTT. The J gene is TRBJ1-5, the V gene TRBV5-1; D uncertain. This CDR3 is built from 13 residues. V lost 0 bases and J 0 bases, leaving 1 base between the germline ends. Germline loops: CDR1 SGHRS, CDR2 YFSETQ.

The V call is TRBV7-2, the J call TRBJ2-5; D is perhaps TRBD1 or TRBD2 (5 bases each). The V end lost 4 bases, the J end lost 5 bases, and 11 bases lay between the germline ends. Germline V gives CDR1 SGHTA, CDR2 FQGNSA. This CDR3 region has 13 residues. The CDR3 nucleotides are TGTGCCAGCAGCTCGGACTGGGGGGAGACCCAGTACTTC. It is translated as CASSSDWGETQYF.

The chain couples TRBV27 to TRBJ2-3, with a tentative D call TRBD1 (7 bases). The ends were cut back, 4 bases at V and 2 bases at J, with 13 bases in the middle. This CDR3 comprises 15 residues. Germline V gene sequence: CDR1 MNHEY, CDR2 SMNVEV (reference sequence). The CDR3 here is CASSSGGQSTDTQYF. CDR3 DNA sequence: TGTGCCAGCAGTTCCGGGGGACAGTCCACAGATACGCAGTATTTT.

This clone occurred a few times. The chain uses TRBV23-1 and TRBJ1-5; 8 nucleotides line up with TRBD1. TRBV23-1 is known as an ORF, though its function is uncertain. V was clipped by 4 bases and J by 2 bases; unmatched bases: 7. This CDR3 has 16 residues. The CDR3 reads CASSPVLDRGNQPQHF. The CDR3 bases are TGCGCCAGCAGTCCAGTACTGGACAGGGGCAATCAGCCCCAGCATTTT.

The chain carries TRBV7-3 and TRBJ2-1, with D maybe TRBD2 (6 bases). The CDR3 consists of 15 residues. Trimming stripped 5 bases from V and 1 base from J, with 12 bases between. Germline-derived CDR1 and CDR2 are SGHTA and FQGTGA. The CDR3 region has the DNA TGTGCCAGCAGCCCGGGACTTACATCCTACAATGAGCAGTTCTTC. It translates to CASSPGLTSYNEQFF.

The chain links TRBV4-2 to TRBJ1-5; 9 bases fit TRBD1. The V gene end was trimmed by 0 bases and the J gene end by 7 bases; junction bases not matched to a gene: 7. This CDR3 has 16 residues. CDR1 LGHNA and CDR2 YNFKEQ come from the germline V gene. The CDR3 region has the DNA TGTGCCAGCAGCCAAGAAACGGGACAGGGCGGACAGCCCCAGCATTTT. Amino acids: CASSQETGQGGQPQHF.

The J gene is TRBJ2-7, the V gene TRBV7-2; 11 bases align to TRBD2. Germline V gives CDR1 SGHTA, CDR2 FQGNSA. V was pared by 4 bases and J by 7 bases, with 9 bases of the junction left unmatched. The CDR3 runs 15 residues. The CDR3 protein is CASSSTSGGGREQYF. In DNA form, the CDR3 reads TGTGCCAGCAGCTCCACTAGCGGGGGAGGCCGGGAGCAGTACTTC.

The rearrangement links TRBV7-8 to TRBJ1-3; D ambiguous. V was trimmed by 7 bases and J by 0 bases, leaving 10 bases between them. The CDR3 runs to 14 residues. The V gene's germline CDR1 is SGHVS and CDR2 FQNEAQ. The CDR3 nucleotides read TGTGCCAGCAACCTGCGGAGCTCTGGAAACACCATATATTTT. It encodes CASNLRSSGNTIYF.

The chain employs TRBV7-9 and TRBJ2-7; D gene ambiguous. The germline V and J ends were trimmed by 5 bases and 2 bases, with 13 bases remaining between them. The CDR3 has 14 amino acids. Germline CDR1 reads SEHNR; CDR2 reads FQNEAQ (reference sequence). The CDR3 here is CASSLSGLTYEQYF. The CDR3, as DNA: TGTGCCAGCAGCCTAAGTGGGTTAACCTACGAGCAGTACTTC. The full variable domain, with the rest looked up from reference TRBV7-9 and TRBJ2-7, is DTGVSQNPRHKITKRGQNVTFRCDPISEHNRLYWYRQTLGQGPEFLTYFQNEAQLEKSRLLSDRFSAERPKGSFSTLEIQRTEQGDSAMYLCASSLSGLTYEQYFGPGTRLTVT.